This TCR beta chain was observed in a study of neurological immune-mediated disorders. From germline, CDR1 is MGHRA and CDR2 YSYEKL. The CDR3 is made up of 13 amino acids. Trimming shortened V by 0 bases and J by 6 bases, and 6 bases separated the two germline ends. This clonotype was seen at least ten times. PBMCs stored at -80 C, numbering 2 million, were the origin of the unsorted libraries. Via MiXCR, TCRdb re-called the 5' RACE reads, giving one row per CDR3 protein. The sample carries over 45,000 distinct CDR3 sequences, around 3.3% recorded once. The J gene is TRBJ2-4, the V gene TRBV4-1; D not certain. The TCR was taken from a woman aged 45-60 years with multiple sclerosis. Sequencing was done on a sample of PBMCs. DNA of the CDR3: TGCGCCAGCAGCCAAGACAGAATAAACATTCAGTACTTC. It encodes CASSQDRINIQYF.